This T cell receptor (beta chain) was profiled in a study of blood T cells in healthy people across ages. The study's findings and limits: As age increased, TCR beta diversity per million T cells fell in a roughly linear fashion.

Points on this clonotype: The antigen remains undetermined.

The CDR3 consists of 12 residues. V dropped 5 bases and J dropped 2 bases, with 7 bases sitting between them. With a J-beta primer mix and a sample-barcoded 5' primer, a second PCR ran about 7 to 12 cycles. The authors tagged each cDNA molecule using a template-switch adaptor with 12 random nucleotides. TCRdb re-called the 5' RACE reads through MiXCR, storing one row per CDR3 protein. The repertoire has 550,000 to 700,000 distinct CDR3 sequences, about 26% of them found once; the top ten carry approximately 17%. Caucasian, healthy and from Russia, the donors were aged between roughly 6 and 95. The rearrangement joins TRBV12-3 or TRBV12-4 to TRBJ2-7; D uncertain. The TCR was taken from a woman in her 70s in good health. The sequenced sample was blood. As DNA, the CDR3 is TGTGCCAGCAGTCCTCACCCCTACGAGCAGTACTTC. As protein: CASSPHPYEQYF.